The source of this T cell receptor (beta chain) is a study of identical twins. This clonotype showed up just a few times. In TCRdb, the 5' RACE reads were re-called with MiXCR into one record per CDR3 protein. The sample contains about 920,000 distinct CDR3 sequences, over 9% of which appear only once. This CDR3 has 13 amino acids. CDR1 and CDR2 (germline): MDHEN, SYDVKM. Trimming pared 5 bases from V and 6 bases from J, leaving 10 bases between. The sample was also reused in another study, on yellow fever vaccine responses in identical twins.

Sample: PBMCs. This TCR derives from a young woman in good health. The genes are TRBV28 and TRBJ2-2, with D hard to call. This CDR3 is CASSPPPPGELFF. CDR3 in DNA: TGTGCCAGCAGTCCCCCGCCACCCGGGGAGCTGTTTTTT.